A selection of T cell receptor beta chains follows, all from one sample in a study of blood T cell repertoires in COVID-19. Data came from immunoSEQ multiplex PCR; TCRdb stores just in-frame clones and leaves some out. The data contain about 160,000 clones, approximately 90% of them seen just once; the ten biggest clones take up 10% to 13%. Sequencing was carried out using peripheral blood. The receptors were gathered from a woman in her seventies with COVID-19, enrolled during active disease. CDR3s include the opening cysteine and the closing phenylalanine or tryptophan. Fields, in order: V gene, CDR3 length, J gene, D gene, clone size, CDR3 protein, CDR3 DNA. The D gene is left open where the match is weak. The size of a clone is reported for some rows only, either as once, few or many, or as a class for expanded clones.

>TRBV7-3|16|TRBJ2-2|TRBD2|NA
CASSRYGGTNTGELFF
TGTGCCAGCAGCCGATACGGGGGGACTAACACCGGGGAGCTGTTTTTT
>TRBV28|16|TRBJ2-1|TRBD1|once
CASSPPGTGFVVGQFF
TGTGCCAGCAGTCCTCCCGGGACAGGGTTTGTGGTCGGGCAGTTCTTC
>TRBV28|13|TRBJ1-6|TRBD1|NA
CASSRDRASPLHF
TGTGCCAGCAGTAGGGACAGGGCCTCACCCCTCCACTTT
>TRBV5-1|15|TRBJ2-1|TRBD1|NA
CASSSLRGHVNEQFF
TGCGCCAGCAGTTCTCTCAGGGGGCACGTCAATGAGCAGTTCTTC
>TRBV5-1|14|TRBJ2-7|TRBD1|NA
CASSGGQGPYEQYF
TGCGCCAGCAGCGGGGGACAGGGGCCCTACGAGCAGTACTTC
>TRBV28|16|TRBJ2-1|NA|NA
CASAPDGWGGLNEQFF
TGTGCCAGCGCCCCGGATGGATGGGGGGGGCTGAATGAGCAGTTCTTC
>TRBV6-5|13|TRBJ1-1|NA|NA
CASGGDGWVSAFF
TGTGCCAGCGGAGGGGACGGGTGGGTCTCAGCTTTCTTT
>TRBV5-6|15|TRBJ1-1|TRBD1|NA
CASNLQGRPNTEAFF
TGTGCCAGCAACTTACAGGGGAGGCCGAACACTGAAGCTTTCTTT
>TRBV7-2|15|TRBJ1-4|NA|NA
CASSLVAGSNEKLFF
TGTGCCAGCAGCTTAGTGGCAGGGTCGAATGAAAAACTGTTTTTT
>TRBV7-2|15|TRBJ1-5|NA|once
CASSLRTGRDQPQHF
TGTGCCAGCAGCTTACGTACGGGTCGAGATCAGCCCCAGCATTTT
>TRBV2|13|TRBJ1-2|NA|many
CASTQGLAYGYTF
TGTGCCAGCACGCAGGGGTTGGCCTATGGCTACACCTTC
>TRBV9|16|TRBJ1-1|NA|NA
CASSADPYNRVTEAFF
TGTGCCAGCAGCGCAGACCCTTACAACAGGGTCACTGAAGCTTTCTTT
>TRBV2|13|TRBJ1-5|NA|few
CASSEGAREPQHF
TGTGCCAGCAGTGAAGGGGCGAGGGAGCCCCAGCATTTT
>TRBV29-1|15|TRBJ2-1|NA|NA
CSVEERFNGGQEQFF
TGCAGCGTTGAAGAAAGGTTTAACGGGGGTCAGGAGCAGTTCTTC
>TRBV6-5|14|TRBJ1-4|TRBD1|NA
CASSSGQDNEKLFF
TGTGCCAGCAGTTCTGGACAGGATAATGAAAAACTGTTTTTT